A selection of T cell receptor beta chains follows, all from one sample in a study of blood T cells in healthy people across ages. TCRdb used MiXCR to reprocess the 5' RACE reads, holding one entry per CDR3 protein. The sample records over 700,000 distinct CDR3 sequences, 25% being singletons. This sample was also put to use in a study of T cells of mothers and their children.

The specimen was blood. Receptors originate from a boy between 10 and 17 years old in good health. The CDR3 runs from the conserved cysteine through the conserved F or W. The order of the fields is J gene, V gene, CDR3 protein.

TRBJ1-2 TRBV20-1 CSAPGVGVEGYTF
TRBJ1-1 TRBV7-9 CASSFPTGAFF
TRBJ2-3 TRBV24-1 CATSDLGTSLGTDTQYF
TRBJ2-7 TRBV20-1 CSVTSGYEQYF
TRBJ1-1 TRBV11-1 CASPAARGGSGEAFF
TRBJ1-4 TRBV29-1 CSVSPENEKLFF
NA TRBV18 CASSPRQGRTNEQFF
TRBJ2-7 TRBV12-3/TRBV12-4 CASSLTVYEQYF
TRBJ2-3 TRBV28 CASSRRGPGTDTQYF
TRBJ1-2 TRBV6-2/TRBV6-3 CASGRHRQEGDGYTF
TRBJ2-7 TRBV20-1 CSARRTVPSYEQYF
TRBJ2-2 TRBV9 CASSPGATNTGELFF
TRBJ1-1 TRBV20-1 CSAREGTWDTEAFF
TRBJ1-1 TRBV9 CASSAAGVAEAFF
TRBJ2-2 TRBV5-1 CASGPGQGTGELFF
TRBJ2-3 TRBV20-1 CSASSGGAPDTQYF
TRBJ2-1 TRBV6-5 CASSYRITGTYNEQFF
TRBJ2-2 TRBV2 CARAGGTGELFF
TRBJ2-7 TRBV7-9 CASSYPGSYEQYF
TRBJ2-7 TRBV7-6 CASSSTGQNEQYF
TRBJ1-1 TRBV7-9 CASSVKGEAFF
TRBJ2-3 TRBV7-2 CASSARTSPADTQYF
TRBJ2-7 TRBV7-3 CASSSTGGDYEQYF
TRBJ2-7 TRBV5-1 CASSLGTGMPSYEQYF
TRBJ2-3 TRBV29-1 CSVVQGVVSDTQYF
TRBJ2-7 TRBV20-1 CSARSGRNSYEQYF
TRBJ2-2 TRBV7-9 CASSALRSGELFF
TRBJ2-2 TRBV7-9 CASSFGLDLTGELFF
TRBJ2-7 TRBV4-1 CASSQVAGATYEQYF
NA TRBV7-9 CASSLALAGEYEQYF
TRBJ1-1 TRBV3-1 CASSQAAGGSEAFF
TRBJ2-4 TRBV28 CASSGAGDKNIQYF
TRBJ1-4 TRBV12-3/TRBV12-4 CASSTGRFNEKLFF
TRBJ1-1 TRBV6-1 CASSRIRDIGAEAFF
TRBJ1-2 TRBV3-1 CASSPSPDRLYGYTF
TRBJ2-3 TRBV14 CASSAGSHREEVDTQYF
TRBJ2-1 TRBV10-3 CAISVQGANEQFF
TRBJ1-1 TRBV20-1 CSAGTGTGNTEAFF
NA TRBV28 CASSLQDGGDEQYF
TRBJ1-4 TRBV14 CASSRSGRANEKLFF
TRBJ2-5 TRBV6-1 CASSEVALPGETQYF
TRBJ1-2 TRBV6-1 CASSEGVGNYGYTF
TRBJ1-4 TRBV7-9 CASSFAGAGEKLFF
NA TRBV27 CASSQTSGGPGSSYNEQFF
TRBJ2-7 TRBV4-1 CASSQMTPSDYIEQYF